This T cell receptor beta chain came from a study of blood T cell repertoires in COVID-19. Sequencing used immunoSEQ multiplex PCR; TCRdb keeps in-frame clones, though not all of them. The data show some 120,000 clones, 80% seen once. There are 13 residues in the CDR3. Germline V gene data show CDR1 as MDHEN and CDR2 as SYDVKM. Trimming left V 7 bases short and J 5 bases short, with 13 bases between. Sequencing input: peripheral blood. The TCR was taken from a human donor in a cohort sampled during active COVID-19. The chain combines TRBV28 with TRBJ2-3; D not resolved. The CDR3 nucleotides are TGTGCCAGCAACGGAGACGGTTTAGATACGCAGTATTTT. It specifies CASNGDGLDTQYF.